A single sample is the source of the 26 T cell receptor beta chains below, sequenced in a study of cytomegalovirus exposure and HLA in healthy donors. The PCR was carried out with 60 Vbeta primers and 13 Jbeta primers. TCRdb's table, derived via immunoSEQ multiplex PCR, lists solely in-frame clones and lacks some. The sample lists some 150,000 clones, about 9.1% occurring once. Input material: PBMCs. These receptors were obtained from a woman aged 40 to 49 in good health and CMV-seropositive.

J is TRBJ2-5 and V is TRBV9; 12 bases are shared with TRBD2. J gave up 5 bases and V 3 bases, and 2 bases lay outside the gene matches. CDR3 length equals 14 residues. Germline V lookup: CDR1 SGDLS, CDR2 YYNGEE. The CDR3 loop reads CASSGTSGVETQYF. CDR3 sequence (DNA): TGTGCCAGCAGCGGGACTAGCGGGGTTGAGACCCAGTACTTC.

This sequence joins TRBV19 and TRBJ1-5; a possible D gene is TRBD1 (5 bases). CDR3 size: 15 residues. Trimming cost V 6 bases and J 4 bases, with 16 bases left between them. Germline CDR1 LNHDA, CDR2 SQIVND (reference sequence). CDR3 DNA sequence: TGTGCCAGTAGATTTGCAGGGCCCACTAATCAGCCCCAGCATTTT. Protein product: CASRFAGPTNQPQHF. Full variable domain (outside the CDR3, taken from reference TRBV19 and TRBJ1-5): DGGITQSPKYLFRKEGQNVTLSCEQNLNHDAMYWYRQDPGQGLRLIYYSQIVNDFQKGDIAEGYSVSREKKESFPLTVTSAQKNPTAFYLCASRFAGPTNQPQHFGDGTRLSIL.

The CDR3 bases are TGTGCCAGCAGCCCTGGGACTTTTAATGAGCAGTTCTTC. Amino acid sequence: CASSPGTFNEQFF. J is TRBJ2-1 and V is TRBV9; a possible D gene is TRBD2 (6 bases). The CDR3 has 13 amino acids. CDR1 SGDLS and CDR2 YYNGEE come from the germline V gene. The V end was cut by 4 bases, the J end by 7 bases, with 12 bases between.

This clone was observed a handful of times. The chain is built from TRBV7-2 and TRBJ2-3, with 12 positions matching TRBD2. The CDR3 is made up of 14 amino acids. The ends lost 3 bases at V and 10 bases at J; junction bases unmatched: 5. Looked up from germline, CDR1 is SGHTA and CDR2 is FQGNSA. CDR3 loop: CASSFGLAGYPQYF. The CDR3, as DNA: TGTGCCAGCAGCTTTGGACTAGCGGGGTATCCGCAGTATTTT.

The chain carries TRBV7-2 and TRBJ2-5; 7 positions agree with TRBD2. This CDR3 has 15 residues. The V and J ends lost 4 bases and 7 bases, in that order; junction bases with no gene match: 12. The germline CDR1 and CDR2 sequences are SGHTA and FQGNSA. CDR3: CASSSLLAGDGTQYF. The DNA for the CDR3 is TGTGCCAGCAGCTCCCTATTGGCGGGAGATGGGACCCAGTACTTC.

The CDR3 loop is CASNQGADTGELFF. DNA of the CDR3: TGCGCCAGCAATCAGGGGGCCGACACCGGGGAGCTGTTTTTT. The rearrangement joins TRBV5-1 to TRBJ2-2; 8 bases fit TRBD1. CDR3 length: 14 residues. Germline assignment: CDR1 SGHRS and CDR2 YFSETQ. V shed 6 bases and J 3 bases; nucleotides not matched to a gene: 4.

This clone was detected a few times. The CDR3 here is CASSLGTATYNEQFF. The CDR3 DNA reads as TGCGCCAGCAGCTTGGGGACAGCTACCTACAATGAGCAGTTCTTC. The chain carries TRBV5-1 and TRBJ2-1; the D gene is possibly TRBD1 (6 bases). Trimming left V 0 bases short and J 2 bases short, with 9 bases between. The CDR3 loop spans 15 amino acids. The germline CDR1 and CDR2 sequences are SGHRS and YFSETQ.

This clone was counted only a few times. The CDR3 spells CASSLGTAPMNTEAFF. Here the CDR3 DNA reads TGCGCCAGCAGCCTCGGGACAGCACCTATGAACACTGAAGCTTTCTTT. The chain links TRBV5-1 to TRBJ1-1; 7 bases map to TRBD1. The CDR3 contains 16 residues. From germline, CDR1 is SGHRS and CDR2 YFSETQ. J gave up 0 bases and V 4 bases, and 9 bases lay outside the gene matches.

V and J are TRBV11-2 and TRBJ2-3; 7 nucleotides line up with TRBD1. This CDR3 has 16 amino acids. In germline, CDR1 is SGHAT, CDR2 FQNNGV. With 5 bases clipped from V and 1 base from J, the junction kept 9 bases outside the gene matches. CDR3 loop: CASSPDSDRGTDTQYF. The DNA for the CDR3 is TGTGCCAGCAGCCCGGACTCAGACAGGGGCACAGATACGCAGTATTTT.

The chain recombines TRBV5-1 with TRBJ2-1, with 8 nucleotides matching TRBD2. Germline V gene data show CDR1 as SGHRS and CDR2 as YFSETQ. The CDR3 is 15 residues long. V dropped 3 bases and J dropped 4; count of bases not matched to a gene: 6. CDR3: CASSSSGTSYNEQFF. CDR3 coding DNA: TGCGCCAGCAGCTCTTCGGGGACTAGTTACAATGAGCAGTTCTTC.

This chain uses TRBV19 with TRBJ2-1; 9 positions agree with TRBD1. The germline gives CDR1 LNHDA, CDR2 SQIVND (reference sequence). CDR3 length: 15 amino acids. The trim removed 7 bases at V and 6 bases at J, leaving 10 bases unmatched. CDR3 sequence reads: CASTLTGQGGNEQFF. As DNA, the CDR3 is TGTGCCAGTACACTTACGGGACAGGGAGGCAATGAGCAGTTCTTC.

The chain joins TRBV15 to TRBJ1-2, with 11 bases matching TRBD1. With 3 bases clipped from V and 3 bases from J, the junction kept 6 bases outside the gene matches. Germline values: CDR1 LNHNV, CDR2 YYDKDF (reference sequence). This CDR3 has 16 amino acids. CDR3 nucleotides: TGTGCCACCAGCAGCATAGGGACAGGGGGGTACTATGGCTACACCTTC. This codes for CATSSIGTGGYYGYTF. The variable domain in full, completed from reference TRBV15 and TRBJ1-2, reads DAMVIQNPRYQVTQFGKPVTLSCSQTLNHNVMYWYQQKSSQAPKLLFHYYDKDFNNEADTPDNFQSRRPNTSFCFLDIRSPGLGDTAMYLCATSSIGTGGYYGYTFGSGTRLTVV.

This clone turned up a few times. This rearrangement joins TRBV5-1 to TRBJ1-1; 7 bases align to TRBD1. CDR3 length: 14 amino acids. V was clipped by 3 bases and J by 5 bases; unmatched bases: 7. Germline V gene lookup returns CDR1 SGHRS and CDR2 YFSETQ. CDR3 region: CASSSNRGETEAFF. The CDR3, as DNA: TGCGCCAGCAGCTCAAACAGGGGTGAGACTGAAGCTTTCTTT.

The chain joins TRBV5-4 to TRBJ2-3, with D perhaps TRBD2 (5 bases). CDR3 length: 15 residues. Per germline, CDR1 SGHNT and CDR2 YYREEE (reference sequence). V gave up 3 bases and J gave up 2 bases, with 13 bases separating them. CDR3 nucleotide sequence: TGTGCCAGCAGCTCGGGGTCCCACGCCACAGATACGCAGTATTTT. This translates into CASSSGSHATDTQYF.

The CDR3 is CASSLAAGSNYGYTF. In DNA, the CDR3 is TGTGCCAGCAGCTTAGCCGCCGGGAGCAACTATGGCTACACCTTC. The gene calls are TRBV11-2 and TRBJ1-2; no clear D. V was shortened by 1 base and J by 2 bases, with 11 bases between the two germline ends. The germline CDR1 and CDR2 sequences are SGHAT and FQNNGV. The CDR3 covers 15 residues.

A few counts support this clone. CDR3 nucleotide sequence: TGTGCCAGCAGTTATAAACCGGGACAGGGAAAACTGTTTTTT. Encoded protein: CASSYKPGQGKLFF. The chain uses TRBV6-5 and TRBJ1-4, with 9 bases fitting TRBD1. CDR3 size: 14 residues. With V trimmed by 3 bases and J by 10 bases, 6 bases remained unmatched. Germline V gene lookup returns CDR1 MNHEY and CDR2 SVGAGI.

This chain connects TRBV6-5 to TRBJ2-5, with D perhaps TRBD2 (6 bases). Trimming took off 6 bases at V and 4 bases at J, with 18 bases between the two ends. This CDR3 has 15 residues. Per the germline V gene, CDR1 is MNHEY and CDR2 is SVGAGI. The CDR3 reads CASSTLGWRGETQYF. CDR3 DNA sequence: TGTGCCAGCAGCACTTTGGGGTGGCGGGGAGAGACCCAGTACTTC.

The chain is built from TRBV19 and TRBJ1-2; perhaps TRBD1 as D (6 bases). V was clipped by 8 bases and J by 8 bases, with 18 bases between them. Germline V gene data show CDR1 as LNHDA and CDR2 as SQIVND (reference sequence). The CDR3 extends over 13 amino acids. In nucleotides, the CDR3 is TGTGCCAGTGGCTGGGGGCCTTCGGTCGGCTACACCTTC. It is translated as CASGWGPSVGYTF.

This clone appeared a few times. The chain recombines TRBV2 with TRBJ2-7, with D perhaps TRBD1 (6 bases). The CDR3 extends over 12 amino acids. The germline CDR1 and CDR2 sequences are SNHLY and FYNNEI. Trimming took off 3 bases at V and 3 bases at J, with 6 bases between the two ends. The CDR3 loop reads CASSDRGYEQYF. The DNA for the CDR3 is TGTGCCAGCAGTGACAGGGGCTACGAGCAGTACTTC.

The V call is TRBV6-5, the J call TRBJ1-4, with D possibly matching TRBD1 (6 bases). Germline V CDR1 and CDR2: MNHEY, SVGAGI. The CDR3 runs to 14 residues. V was cut by 6 bases and J by 12 bases, with 20 bases left in between. CDR3: CASSPWQGQPQLFF. The DNA of the CDR3 is TGTGCCAGCAGCCCTTGGCAGGGACAACCTCAACTGTTTTTT.

Only one count was recorded for this clone. The chain recombines TRBV10-2 with TRBJ2-3; weak D call: TRBD2 (5 bases). CDR1 WSHSY and CDR2 SAAADI come from the germline V gene. The CDR3 contains 14 residues. V gave up 3 bases and J gave up 0 bases, with 7 bases separating them. CDR3 sequence (DNA): TGCGCCAGCAGTGACGGACTGAGCACAGATACGCAGTATTTT. It is translated as CASSDGLSTDTQYF.

The chain joins TRBV6-6 to TRBJ1-2; D is ambiguous. Per germline, CDR1 MNHNY and CDR2 SVGAGI (reference sequence). The CDR3 covers 15 residues. V lost 7 bases and J lost 0, with 15 bases in between. CDR3 DNA: TGTGCCAGCACCCGCTGGTGGGGAGCTAACTATGGCTACACCTTC. It translates to CASTRWWGANYGYTF.

There are a few counts of this clone. CDR3: CASSLAASGEHTGELFF. The DNA for the CDR3 is TGTGCCAGCAGCTTAGCGGCTAGCGGGGAGCACACCGGGGAGCTGTTTTTT. V usage is TRBV7-9 and J usage is TRBJ2-2, with 9 bases identical to TRBD2. The CDR3 loop spans 17 amino acids. Germline trimming cut 0 bases from V and 3 bases from J; bases unmatched to any gene: 5. Germline V gives CDR1 SEHNR, CDR2 FQNEAQ (reference sequence).

This clone was seen a few times. V and J are TRBV29-1 and TRBJ2-7; D might be TRBD2 (6 bases). Between the trimmed V and J ends, which lost 6 bases and 4 bases, there was a span of 13 bases. The CDR3 covers 12 residues. CDR1 and CDR2 (germline): SQVTM, ANQGSEA. The CDR3 loop reads CSVVRAGYEQYF. The CDR3 DNA reads TGCAGCGTGGTCCGCGCGGGGTACGAGCAGTACTTC.

The chain links TRBV6-1 to TRBJ1-6; 10 bases are shared with TRBD1. The germline gives CDR1 MNHNS, CDR2 SASEGT. The V and J ends lost 1 base and 7 bases, in that order; junction bases with no gene match: 4. This CDR3 contains 16 residues. The CDR3 loop is CASSEDPGQGNSPLHF. CDR3 DNA: TGTGCCAGCAGTGAAGATCCGGGACAGGGGAATTCACCCCTCCACTTT.

The chain is built from TRBV7-2 and TRBJ2-7, with 9 bases matching TRBD1. Germline-derived CDR1 and CDR2 are SGHTA and FQGNSA. This CDR3 comprises 15 residues. With V trimmed by 1 base and J by 7 bases, 8 bases remained unmatched. DNA for the CDR3: TGTGCCAGCAGCTTAGGACAGGGGGGTCTGGGGGAGCAGTACTTC. The encoded protein is CASSLGQGGLGEQYF. Using reference TRBV7-2 and TRBJ2-7 for the parts outside the CDR3, the full variable domain is GAGVSQSPSNKVTEKGKDVELRCDPISGHTALYWYRQSLGQGLEFLIYFQGNSAPDKSGLPSDRFSAERTGGSVSTLTIQRTQQEDSAVYLCASSLGQGGLGEQYFGPGTRLTVT.